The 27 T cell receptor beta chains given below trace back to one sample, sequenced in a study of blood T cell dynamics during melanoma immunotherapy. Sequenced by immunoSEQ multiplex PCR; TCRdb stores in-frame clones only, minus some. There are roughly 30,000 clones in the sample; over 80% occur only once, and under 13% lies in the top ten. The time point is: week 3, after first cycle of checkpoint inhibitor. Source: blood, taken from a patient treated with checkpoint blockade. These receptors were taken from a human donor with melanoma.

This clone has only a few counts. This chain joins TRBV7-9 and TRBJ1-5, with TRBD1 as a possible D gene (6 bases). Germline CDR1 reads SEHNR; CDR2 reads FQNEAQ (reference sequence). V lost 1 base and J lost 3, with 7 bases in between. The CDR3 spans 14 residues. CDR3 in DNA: TGTGCCAGCAGCTTAGGGGACAACAATCAGCCCCAGCATTTT. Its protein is CASSLGDNNQPQHF.

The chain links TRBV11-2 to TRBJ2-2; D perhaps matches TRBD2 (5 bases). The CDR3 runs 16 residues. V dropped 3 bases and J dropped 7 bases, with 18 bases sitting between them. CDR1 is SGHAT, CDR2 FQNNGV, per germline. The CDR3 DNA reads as TGTGCCAGCAGCTTCCTGATAGGCGGAAGCGGCGGGGAGCTGTTTTTT. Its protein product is CASSFLIGGSGGELFF.

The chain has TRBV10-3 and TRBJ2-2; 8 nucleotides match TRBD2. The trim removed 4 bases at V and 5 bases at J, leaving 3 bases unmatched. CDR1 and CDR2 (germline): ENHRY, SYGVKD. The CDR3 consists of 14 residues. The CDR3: CAISAAGETGELFF. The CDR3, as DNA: TGTGCCATCAGTGCAGCGGGAGAGACCGGGGAGCTGTTTTTT.

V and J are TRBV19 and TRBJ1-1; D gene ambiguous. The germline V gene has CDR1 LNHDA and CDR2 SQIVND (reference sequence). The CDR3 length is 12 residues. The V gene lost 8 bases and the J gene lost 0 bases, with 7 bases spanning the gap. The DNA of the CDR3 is TGTGCCAGTTGTCACCTGAACACTGAAGCTTTCTTT. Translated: CASCHLNTEAFF.

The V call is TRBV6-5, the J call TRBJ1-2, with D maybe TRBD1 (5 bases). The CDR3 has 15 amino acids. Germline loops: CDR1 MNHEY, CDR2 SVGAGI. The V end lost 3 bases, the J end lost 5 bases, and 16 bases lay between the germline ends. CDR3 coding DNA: TGTGCCAGCAGTTATTGGGCAGGGACGGGTTATGGCTACACCTTC. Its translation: CASSYWAGTGYGYTF.

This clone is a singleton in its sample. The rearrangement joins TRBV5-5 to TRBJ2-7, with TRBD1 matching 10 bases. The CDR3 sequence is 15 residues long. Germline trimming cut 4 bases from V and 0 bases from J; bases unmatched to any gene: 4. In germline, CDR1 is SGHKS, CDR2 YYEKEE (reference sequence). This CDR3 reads CASSPDRGGSYEQYF. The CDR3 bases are TGTGCCAGCAGCCCGGACAGGGGGGGCTCCTACGAGCAGTACTTC.

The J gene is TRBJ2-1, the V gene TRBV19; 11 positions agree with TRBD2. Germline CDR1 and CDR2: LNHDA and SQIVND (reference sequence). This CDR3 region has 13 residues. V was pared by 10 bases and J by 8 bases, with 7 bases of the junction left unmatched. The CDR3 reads CATRLAGKDEQFF. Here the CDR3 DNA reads TGTGCCACCCGACTAGCGGGAAAGGATGAGCAGTTCTTC.

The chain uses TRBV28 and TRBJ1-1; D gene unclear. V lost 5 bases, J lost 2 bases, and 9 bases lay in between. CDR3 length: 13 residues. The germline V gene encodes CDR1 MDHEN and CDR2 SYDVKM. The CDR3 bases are TGTGCCAGCAGTCCGATCCCAAACACTGAAGCTTTCTTT. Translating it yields CASSPIPNTEAFF. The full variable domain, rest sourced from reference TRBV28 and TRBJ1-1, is DVKVTQSSRYLVKRTGEKVFLECVQDMDHENMFWYRQDPGLGLRLIYFSYDVKMKEKGDIPEGYSVSREKKERFSLILESASTNQTSMYLCASSPIPNTEAFFGQGTRLTVV.

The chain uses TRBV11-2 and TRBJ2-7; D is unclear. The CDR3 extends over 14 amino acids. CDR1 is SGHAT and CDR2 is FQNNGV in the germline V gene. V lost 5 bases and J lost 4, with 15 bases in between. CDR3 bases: TGTGCCAGCAGCCCCACCCTGGCCGGTTACGAGCAGTACTTC. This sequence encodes CASSPTLAGYEQYF.

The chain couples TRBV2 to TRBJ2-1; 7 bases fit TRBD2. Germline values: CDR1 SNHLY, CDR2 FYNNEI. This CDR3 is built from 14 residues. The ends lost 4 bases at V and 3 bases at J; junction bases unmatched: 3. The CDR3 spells CASSGGSNYNEQFF. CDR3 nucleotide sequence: TGTGCCAGCAGTGGCGGGAGCAACTACAATGAGCAGTTCTTC.

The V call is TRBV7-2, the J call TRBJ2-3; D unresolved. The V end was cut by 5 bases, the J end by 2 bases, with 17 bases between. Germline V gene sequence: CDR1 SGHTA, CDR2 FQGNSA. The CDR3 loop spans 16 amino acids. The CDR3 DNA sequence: TGTGCCAGCAGCCTCACCTGGGCCTCCCCCACAGATACGCAGTATTTT. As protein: CASSLTWASPTDTQYF.

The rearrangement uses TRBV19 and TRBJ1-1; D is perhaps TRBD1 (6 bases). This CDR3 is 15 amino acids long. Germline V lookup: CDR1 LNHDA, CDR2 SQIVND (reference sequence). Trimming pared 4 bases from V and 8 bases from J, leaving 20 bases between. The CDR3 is CASSSGGQFAVEAFF. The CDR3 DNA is TGTGCCAGTAGTAGTGGGGGGCAGTTCGCCGTCGAAGCTTTCTTT.

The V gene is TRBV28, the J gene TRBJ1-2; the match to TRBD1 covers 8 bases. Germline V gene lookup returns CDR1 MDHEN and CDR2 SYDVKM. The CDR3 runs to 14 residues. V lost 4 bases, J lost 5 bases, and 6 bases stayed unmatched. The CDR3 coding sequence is TGTGCCAGCAGTTCCGGACAGGGTAAATATGGCTACACCTTC. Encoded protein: CASSSGQGKYGYTF.

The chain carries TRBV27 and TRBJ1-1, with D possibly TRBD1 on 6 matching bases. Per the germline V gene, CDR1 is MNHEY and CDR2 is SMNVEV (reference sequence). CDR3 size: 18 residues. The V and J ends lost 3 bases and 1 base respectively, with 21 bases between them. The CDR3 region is CASSFSPPAGATNTEAFF. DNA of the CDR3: TGTGCCAGCAGTTTTAGCCCCCCGGCAGGGGCTACGAACACTGAAGCTTTCTTT.

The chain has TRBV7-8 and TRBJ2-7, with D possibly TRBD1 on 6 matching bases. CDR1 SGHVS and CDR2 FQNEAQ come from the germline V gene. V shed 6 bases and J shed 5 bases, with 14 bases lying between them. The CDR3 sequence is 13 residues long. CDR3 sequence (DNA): TGTGCCAGCAGACCTGGGACATACAACGAGCAGTACTTC. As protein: CASRPGTYNEQYF.

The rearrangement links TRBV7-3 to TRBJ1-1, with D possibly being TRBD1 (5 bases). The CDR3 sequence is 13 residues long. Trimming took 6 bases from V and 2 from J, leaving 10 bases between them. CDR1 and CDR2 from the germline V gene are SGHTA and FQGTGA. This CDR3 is CASSDGANTEAFF. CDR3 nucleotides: TGTGCCAGCAGTGACGGGGCTAACACTGAAGCTTTCTTT.

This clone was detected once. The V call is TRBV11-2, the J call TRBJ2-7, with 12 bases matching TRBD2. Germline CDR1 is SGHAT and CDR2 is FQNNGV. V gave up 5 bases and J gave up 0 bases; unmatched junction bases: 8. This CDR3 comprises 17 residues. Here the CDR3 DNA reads TGTGCCAGCAGCCCGGGACTAGCGGGTACGAGCTCCTACGAGCAGTACTTC. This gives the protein CASSPGLAGTSSYEQYF. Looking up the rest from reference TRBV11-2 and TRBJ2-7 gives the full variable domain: EAGVAQSPRYKIIEKRQSVAFWCNPISGHATLYWYQQILGQGPKLLIQFQNNGVVDDSQLPKDRFSAERLKGVDSTLKIQPAKLEDSAVYLCASSPGLAGTSSYEQYFGPGTRLTVT.

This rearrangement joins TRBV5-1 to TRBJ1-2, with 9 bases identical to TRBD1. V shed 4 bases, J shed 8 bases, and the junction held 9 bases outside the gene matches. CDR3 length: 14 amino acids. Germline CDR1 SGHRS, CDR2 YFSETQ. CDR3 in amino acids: CASSRGQGEKGYTF. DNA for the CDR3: TGCGCCAGCAGCCGGGGACAGGGAGAGAAAGGCTACACCTTC.

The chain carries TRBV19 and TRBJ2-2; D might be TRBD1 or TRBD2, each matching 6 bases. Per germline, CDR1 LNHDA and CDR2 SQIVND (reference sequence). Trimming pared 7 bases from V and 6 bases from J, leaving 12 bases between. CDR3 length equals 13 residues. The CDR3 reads CASKPGAPGELFF. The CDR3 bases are TGTGCCAGTAAACCGGGGGCCCCCGGGGAGCTGTTTTTT. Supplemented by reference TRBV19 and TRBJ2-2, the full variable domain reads DGGITQSPKYLFRKEGQNVTLSCEQNLNHDAMYWYRQDPGQGLRLIYYSQIVNDFQKGDIAEGYSVSREKKESFPLTVTSAQKNPTAFYLCASKPGAPGELFFGEGSRLTVL.

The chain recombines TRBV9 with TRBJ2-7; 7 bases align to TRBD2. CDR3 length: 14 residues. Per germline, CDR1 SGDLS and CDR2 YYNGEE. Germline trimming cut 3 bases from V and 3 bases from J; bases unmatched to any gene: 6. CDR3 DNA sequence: TGTGCCAGCAGCGCCCGGGACTATAGCTACGAGCAGTACTTC. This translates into CASSARDYSYEQYF.

CDR3 in amino acids: CASSVAGRADGANVLTF. The CDR3 nucleotides are TGTGCCAGCAGTGTTGCCGGGAGGGCGGATGGGGCCAACGTCCTGACTTTC. The J gene is TRBJ2-6, the V gene TRBV2, with 8 bases fitting TRBD2. Germline CDR1 is SNHLY and CDR2 is FYNNEI. Germline trimming cut 4 bases from V and 3 bases from J; bases unmatched to any gene: 8. This CDR3 is 17 amino acids long. The full variable domain, its missing parts supplied by reference TRBV2 and TRBJ2-6, is EPEVTQTPSHQVTQMGQEVILRCVPISNHLYFYWYRQILGQKVEFLVSFYNNEISEKSEIFDDQFSVERPDGSNFTLKIRSTKLEDSAMYFCASSVAGRADGANVLTFGAGSRLTVL.

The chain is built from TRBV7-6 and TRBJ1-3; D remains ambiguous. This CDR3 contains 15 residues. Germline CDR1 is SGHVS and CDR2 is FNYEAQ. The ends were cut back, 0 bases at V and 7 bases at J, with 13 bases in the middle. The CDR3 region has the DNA TGTGCCAGCAGCTTAGCACCTTGGGGTCGGAACACCATATATTTT. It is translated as CASSLAPWGRNTIYF.

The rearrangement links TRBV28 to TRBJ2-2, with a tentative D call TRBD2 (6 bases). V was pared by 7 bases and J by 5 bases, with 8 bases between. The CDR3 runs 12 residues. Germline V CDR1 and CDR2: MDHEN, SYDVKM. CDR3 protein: CASIRETGELFF. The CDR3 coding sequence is TGTGCCAGCATCCGGGAGACCGGGGAGCTGTTTTTT.

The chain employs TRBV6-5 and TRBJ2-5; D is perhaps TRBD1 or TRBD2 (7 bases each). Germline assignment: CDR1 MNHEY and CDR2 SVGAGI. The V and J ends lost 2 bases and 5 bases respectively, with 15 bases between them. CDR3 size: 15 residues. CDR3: CASSYGGDSWETQYF. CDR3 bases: TGTGCCAGCAGTTACGGGGGGGACAGTTGGGAGACCCAGTACTTC.

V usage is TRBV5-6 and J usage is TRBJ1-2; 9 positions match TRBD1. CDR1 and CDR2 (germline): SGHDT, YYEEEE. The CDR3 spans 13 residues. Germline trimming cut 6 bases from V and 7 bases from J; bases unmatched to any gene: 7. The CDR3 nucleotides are TGTGCCAGCACCGGGACAGGGCGGGGTGGCTACACCTTC. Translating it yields CASTGTGRGGYTF.

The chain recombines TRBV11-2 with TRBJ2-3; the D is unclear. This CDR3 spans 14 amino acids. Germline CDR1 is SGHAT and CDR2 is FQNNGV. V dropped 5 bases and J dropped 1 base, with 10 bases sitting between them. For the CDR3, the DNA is TGTGCCAGCAGCGCTAAAACGGGCACAGATACGCAGTATTTT. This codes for CASSAKTGTDTQYF.

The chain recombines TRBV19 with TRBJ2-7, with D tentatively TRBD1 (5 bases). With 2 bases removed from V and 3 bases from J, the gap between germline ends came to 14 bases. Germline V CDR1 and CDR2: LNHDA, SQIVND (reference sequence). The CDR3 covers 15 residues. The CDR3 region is CASSISQGEGYEQYF. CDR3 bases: TGTGCCAGTAGTATATCTCAGGGTGAAGGCTACGAGCAGTACTTC.